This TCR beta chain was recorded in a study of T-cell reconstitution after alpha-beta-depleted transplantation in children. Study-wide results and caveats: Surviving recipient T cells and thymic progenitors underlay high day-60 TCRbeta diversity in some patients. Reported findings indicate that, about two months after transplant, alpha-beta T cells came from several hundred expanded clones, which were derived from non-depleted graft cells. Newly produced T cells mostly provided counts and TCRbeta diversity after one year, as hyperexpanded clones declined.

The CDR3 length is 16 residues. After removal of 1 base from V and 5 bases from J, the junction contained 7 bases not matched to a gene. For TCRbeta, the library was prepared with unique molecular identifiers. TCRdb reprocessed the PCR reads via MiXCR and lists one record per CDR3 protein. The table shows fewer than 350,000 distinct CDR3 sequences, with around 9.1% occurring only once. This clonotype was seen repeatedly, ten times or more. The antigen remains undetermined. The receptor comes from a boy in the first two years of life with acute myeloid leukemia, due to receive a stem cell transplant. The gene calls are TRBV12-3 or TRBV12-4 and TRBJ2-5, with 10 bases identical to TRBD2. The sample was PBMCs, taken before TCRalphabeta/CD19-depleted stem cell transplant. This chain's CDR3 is CASSLGPGLAMETQYF. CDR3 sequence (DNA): TGTGCCAGCAGTTTAGGGCCGGGACTAGCGATGGAGACCCAGTACTTC.